The 9 T cell receptor beta chains below all came from one sample that was sequenced in a study of regulatory T cells in long-lasting Graves disease. In building TCR beta libraries, iRepertoire HTBI primers were used together with Arm-PCR of CDR3 regions. Each CDR3 protein gets one entry after TCRdb re-called the multiplex PCR reads with MiXCR. This table holds about 660,000 distinct CDR3 sequences, around 30% found once. Time point specified: persistent/refractory GD, antithyroid drugs over 5 years with positive TRAb. PBMC RNA served as the TCR library source. Sample: peripheral blood mononuclear cells (PBMCs), taken when the disease was refractory, from a patient treated with antithyroid drugs. Source of these receptors: a female donor with Graves disease.

The rearrangement links TRBV29-1 to TRBJ1-1; 7 bases match TRBD1. V lost 5 bases, J lost 2 bases, and 8 bases stayed unmatched. Germline CDR1 and CDR2: SQVTM and ANQGSEA. The CDR3 sequence is 14 residues long. In nucleotides, the CDR3 is TGCAGCGTTTCACAGGGGACCTTTAACACTGAAGCTTTCTTT. Its protein is CSVSQGTFNTEAFF.

The chain recombines TRBV30 with TRBJ1-2; TRBD1 might be the D (5 bases). Germline assignment: CDR1 GTSNPN and CDR2 SVGIG (reference sequence). This CDR3 comprises 13 residues. V was cut by 6 bases and J by 8 bases, with 19 bases left in between. The CDR3 DNA sequence: TGTGCCTGCCCAGGACAAATCCTCTGGGGCTACACCTTC. Its protein product is CACPGQILWGYTF.

The V call is TRBV5-1, the J call TRBJ2-7; 8 nucleotides line up with TRBD2. Germline lookup yields CDR1 SGHRS and CDR2 YFSETQ. This CDR3 has 16 residues. V trimming: 3 bases; J trimming: 3 bases; junction bases outside the gene matches: 11. CDR3 protein: CASSCSGTRDCYEQYF. In nucleotides, the CDR3 is TGCGCCAGCAGCTGTTCCGGGACTAGGGATTGCTACGAGCAGTACTTC.

The sample holds many counts of this clonotype. The V and J genes are TRBV12-3 or TRBV12-4 and TRBJ1-2; D perhaps matches TRBD1 (5 bases). The CDR3 covers 13 residues. Trimming stripped 5 bases from V and 2 bases from J, with 9 bases between. The CDR3, as DNA: TGTGCCAGCAGTCCGGACATCAACTATGGCTACACCTTC. Translation gives CASSPDINYGYTF.

In this sample, this clonotype turned up a few times. The chain employs TRBV6-1 and TRBJ2-6; tentative D call: TRBD1 (5 bases). The CDR3 spans 16 residues. CDR1 is MNHNS, CDR2 SASEGT, per germline. V dropped 3 bases and J dropped 2 bases, with 11 bases sitting between them. This CDR3 reads CASSDRVGPGANVLTF. For the CDR3, the DNA is TGTGCCAGCAGTGACAGGGTTGGACCTGGGGCCAACGTCCTGACTTTC.

The chain carries TRBV6-1 and TRBJ1-1; 9 positions agree with TRBD1. The CDR3 is made up of 15 amino acids. From germline, CDR1 is MNHNS and CDR2 SASEGT. J lost 1 base, V lost 8 bases, and 8 bases had no gene match. The CDR3: CASSWDRERNTEAFF. Written as DNA, the CDR3 is TGTGCCAGCTCGTGGGACAGGGAGCGGAACACTGAAGCTTTCTTT.

A few counts support this clonotype. The junction departs from germline at one end; a sequencing error may be responsible. This chain joins TRBV11-2 and TRBJ2-7; possibly TRBD2 for D (5 bases). This CDR3 is built from 15 residues. Germline V lookup: CDR1 SGHAT, CDR2 FQNNGV. DNA of the CDR3: TGTGCCAGCAACTTAGATGGTGGGAGCTCCTACGAGCAGTACTTC. This translates into CASNLDGGSSYEQYF.

This clonotype was observed a few times. This chain connects TRBV20-1 to TRBJ2-7, with D perhaps TRBD1 (6 bases). Per germline, CDR1 DFQATT and CDR2 SNEGSKA (reference sequence). This CDR3 comprises 14 residues. V was pared by 5 bases and J by 2 bases, with 16 bases between. CDR3 nucleotide sequence: TGCAGTGCTCTCGGGACAACGAGCACCTACGAGCAGTACTTC. It codes for CSALGTTSTYEQYF.

This clonotype was seen a handful of times. The V and J genes are TRBV6-1 and TRBJ2-5; D is perhaps TRBD2 (6 bases). Trimming pared 6 bases from V and 4 bases from J, leaving 18 bases between. The V gene's germline CDR1 is MNHNS and CDR2 SASEGT. The CDR3 covers 15 residues. The CDR3 nucleotides are TGTGCCAGCAGGAAGGGTAGCGGCGCCGGAGAGACCCAGTACTTC. Its protein product is CASRKGSGAGETQYF.